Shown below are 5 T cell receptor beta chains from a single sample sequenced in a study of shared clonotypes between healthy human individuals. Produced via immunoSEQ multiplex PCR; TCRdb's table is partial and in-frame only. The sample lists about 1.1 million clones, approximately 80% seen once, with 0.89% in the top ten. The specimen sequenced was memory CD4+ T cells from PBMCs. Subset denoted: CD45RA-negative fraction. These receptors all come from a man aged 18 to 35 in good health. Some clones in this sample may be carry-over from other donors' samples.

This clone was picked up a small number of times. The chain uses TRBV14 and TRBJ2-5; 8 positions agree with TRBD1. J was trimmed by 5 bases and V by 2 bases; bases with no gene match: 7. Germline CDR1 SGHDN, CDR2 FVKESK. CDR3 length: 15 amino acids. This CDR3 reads CASSQIGTGSETQYF. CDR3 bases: TGTGCCAGCAGCCAAATAGGGACAGGCTCGGAGACCCAGTACTTC.

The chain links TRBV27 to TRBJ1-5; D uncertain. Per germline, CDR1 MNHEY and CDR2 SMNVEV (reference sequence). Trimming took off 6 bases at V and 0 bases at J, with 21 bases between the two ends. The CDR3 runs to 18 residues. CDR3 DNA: TGTGCCAGCAGCCTAGGTTTCGACCCTTCCTTTAGCAATCAGCCCCAGCATTTT. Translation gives CASSLGFDPSFSNQPQHF.

The CDR3 DNA is TGTGCCAGCAGTCCCGGACAGGGAAACGGCCAGCCCCAGCATTTT. This encodes CASSPGQGNGQPQHF. The chain employs TRBV6-5 and TRBJ1-5, with 8 positions matching TRBD1. V lost 5 bases, J lost 7 bases, and 10 bases stayed unmatched. The length of the CDR3 is 15 residues. Germline V CDR1 and CDR2: MNHEY, SVGAGI.

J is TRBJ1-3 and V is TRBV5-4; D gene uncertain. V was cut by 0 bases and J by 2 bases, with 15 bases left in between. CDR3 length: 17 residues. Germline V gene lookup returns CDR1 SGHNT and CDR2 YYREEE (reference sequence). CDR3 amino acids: CASSLELGGPTGNTIYF. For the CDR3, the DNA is TGTGCCAGCAGCTTGGAGTTGGGAGGACCCACTGGAAACACCATATATTTT.

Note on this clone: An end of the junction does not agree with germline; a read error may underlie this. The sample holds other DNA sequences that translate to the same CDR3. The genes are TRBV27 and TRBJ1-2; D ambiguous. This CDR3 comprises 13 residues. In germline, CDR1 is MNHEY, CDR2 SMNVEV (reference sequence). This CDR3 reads CASSPKAVYGYTF. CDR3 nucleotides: TGTGCCAGCAGTCCGAAGGCGGTCTATGGCTATACCTTC.